This TCR beta chain emerged from a study of blood T cell repertoires in COVID-19 (dated by TCRdb to 2018 to 2021). About the full investigation: Samples from collaborators originated in the United States, Italy and Spain and spanned both the acute and convalescent phases of COVID-19. A de-identified subject ID, COVID-19 status, age in years and sex were almost always included in the sample metadata. The material from the prospective study consisted of cDNA or gDNA derived from T cells, B-cell-depleted T cells, or PBMCs. The repertoires were released in a freely available public database meant as a resource for research on the immune response to SARS-CoV-2. Subjects who had been exposed to COVID-19, were actively infected with it, or had recovered from it provided the deeply sampled blood TCRbeta repertoires that made up the dataset. Where available, HLA class I and class II types were taken from metadata supplied by the sample provider and were not determined by assay-based typing. The samples were drawn from two sources: the first 160 participants of the ongoing ImmuneRACE study, and about 1,300 subjects contributed by 6 global collaborators.

TCRbeta CDR3 regions were amplified from genomic DNA using the immunoSEQ Assay, a bias-controlled multiplex PCR. The study's processing was this. Nucleated cell counts per sample were estimated from amplification of reference gene primers within the assay. To quantify the absolute abundance of each unique TCRbeta CDR3 rearrangement, sequence reads were collapsed and filtered. For each sample, productive Simpson clonality was calculated as the square root of Simpson's diversity index over productive rearrangements. In TCRdb, the immuneACCESS table is reduced to in-frame sequences with V and J assigned. These tables do not hold every clone; where another copy was compared, an unresolved V gene accounts for under half, and the others remain unexplained. V, J and clone size were drawn from that table, and D and trimming were deduced from the DNA. This sample lists 30,000 to 40,000 clones; roughly 85% were detected once. The ten largest make up approximately 45% of the sample.

What the study reported, not specific to this receptor: The quantity of clinical and demographic metadata differed by source and by participant and was supplied without curation.

The germline V gene gives CDR1 as MDHEN and CDR2 as SYDVKM. The junction shows trimming of 4 bases on V and 8 bases on J, plus 12 bases between the germline ends. The CDR3 holds 14 amino acids from the cysteine to the phenylalanine. Only CDR3 DNA is held: 42 bases, read in frame from base 1. Each collaborating institution followed its own protocols to collect whole blood in K2EDTA tubes. For TCRbeta analysis, collaborator samples were shipped as frozen whole blood, as isolated PBMCs, or as DNA extracted from either sample type. This clone has only a few counts. What this receptor recognizes is not known. No qualities accompany the bases; no much larger clone lies one base away.

The sequencing input was peripheral blood. The sequence was obtained from a man in his sixties with active or convalescent COVID-19. The rearranged segments are TRBV28 and TRBJ1-6; the D gene is not confidently resolved. CDR3 reads: CASSYQRGHSPLHF. The nucleotide sequence reads TGTGCCAGCAGTTATCAAAGAGGGCATTCACCCCTCCACTTT.